Following are 31 T cell receptor beta chains from one sample sequenced in a study of T cell responses to AZD1222 COVID-19 vaccine. TCRdb keeps only in-frame clones here, not all; method: immunoSEQ multiplex PCR. The profile shows more than 80,000 clones, around 91% of them singletons. Sequences were derived from peripheral blood, sampled 28 days after the second AZD1222 dose. All receptors come from an adult who received the AZD1222 COVID-19 vaccine.

Only one count was recorded for this clone. This chain connects TRBV6-1 to TRBJ1-3; D unclear. In germline, CDR1 is MNHNS, CDR2 SASEGT. The CDR3 runs to 16 residues. V shed 0 bases and J shed 4 bases, with 13 bases lying between them. The CDR3 loop is CASSEARPRVGNTIYF. The CDR3 bases are TGTGCCAGCAGTGAAGCCCGACCTCGTGTGGGAAACACCATATATTTT.

This chain joins TRBV7-2 and TRBJ2-1, with 8 bases aligning to TRBD2. This CDR3 contains 16 residues. J gave up 2 bases and V 3 bases, and 6 bases lay outside the gene matches. Germline values: CDR1 SGHTA, CDR2 FQGNSA. CDR3 sequence (DNA): TGTGCCAGCAGCTTGGGTCCCGGGGGGGCCTACAATGAGCAGTTCTTC. Translation: CASSLGPGGAYNEQFF.

The chain carries TRBV27 and TRBJ2-7; 8 bases line up with TRBD2. Germline-derived CDR1 and CDR2 are MNHEY and SMNVEV (reference sequence). The CDR3 is 15 amino acids. With V trimmed by 4 bases and J by 6 bases, 11 bases remained unmatched. CDR3 DNA: TGTGCCAGCAGTTCCCTGGGGACTAGTCTTATCGAGCAGTACTTC. Translation: CASSSLGTSLIEQYF.

V and J are TRBV7-3 and TRBJ2-1; a possible D gene is TRBD1 (5 bases). CDR1 is SGHTA, CDR2 FQGTGA, per germline. This CDR3 is built from 15 residues. Deletions cut 0 bases from V and 0 bases from J, with 6 bases between. The chain's CDR3 is CASSLTGDSYNEQFF. CDR3 DNA: TGTGCCAGCAGCTTAACAGGGGACTCCTACAATGAGCAGTTCTTC.

This clone occurred a few times. The rearrangement links TRBV10-3 to TRBJ2-2; D possibly corresponds to TRBD1 (6 bases). The CDR3 loop spans 13 amino acids. V was trimmed by 6 bases and J by 5 bases, leaving 10 bases between them. Germline V gene lookup returns CDR1 ENHRY and CDR2 SYGVKD. CDR3 in amino acids: CAIRHRETGELFF. CDR3 in DNA: TGTGCCATCAGGCACAGGGAAACCGGGGAGCTGTTTTTT.

The chain carries TRBV7-2 and TRBJ1-4; tentative D call: TRBD1 (5 bases). The germline V gene has CDR1 SGHTA and CDR2 FQGNSA. There are 15 residues in the CDR3. V lost 0 bases to trimming and J lost 4 bases, with 9 bases between them. CDR3 in amino acids: CASSLARGDNEKLFF. In DNA, the CDR3 is TGTGCCAGCAGCTTAGCAAGAGGGGATAATGAAAAACTGTTTTTT.

CDR3 sequence (DNA): TGTGCCAGCTCCAAAGGATTAAATGAAAAACTGTTTTTT. Translation: CASSKGLNEKLFF. The chain is built from TRBV18 and TRBJ1-4; D unclear. The germline gives CDR1 KGHSH, CDR2 LQKENI. There are 13 residues in the CDR3. Trimming stripped 6 bases from V and 5 bases from J, with 10 bases between. The complete variable domain, with remaining parts taken from reference TRBV18 and TRBJ1-4, reads NAGVMQNPRHLVRRRGQEARLRCSPMKGHSHVYWYRQLPEEGLKFMVYLQKENIIDESGMPKERFSAEFPKEGPSILRIQQVVRGDSAAYFCASSKGLNEKLFFGSGTQLSVL.

This clone appeared a single time. The gene calls are TRBV19 and TRBJ2-3; 8 nucleotides agree with TRBD2. Germline values: CDR1 LNHDA, CDR2 SQIVND (reference sequence). This CDR3 comprises 15 residues. V lost 5 bases, J lost 0 bases, and 4 bases stayed unmatched. DNA for the CDR3: TGTGCCAGTAGTGGTAGCGGGGATAGCACAGATACGCAGTATTTT. Amino acids: CASSGSGDSTDTQYF.

The V call is TRBV11-2, the J call TRBJ2-2, with 10 bases identical to TRBD1. V lost 0 bases, J lost 5 bases, and 15 bases stayed unmatched. This CDR3 has 20 residues. Germline CDR1 reads SGHAT; CDR2 reads FQNNGV. The chain's CDR3 is CASSLEGLGTGAIGTGELFF. CDR3 sequence (DNA): TGTGCCAGCAGCTTAGAAGGATTAGGGACAGGGGCCATCGGAACCGGGGAGCTGTTTTTT.

The V and J genes are TRBV19 and TRBJ2-5; 11 nucleotides line up with TRBD2. Germline loops: CDR1 LNHDA, CDR2 SQIVND (reference sequence). V lost 8 bases and J lost 7; bases outside the gene matches: 9. The CDR3 is 14 amino acids. The CDR3 nucleotides read TGTGCCAGTTCACTCACTAGCGGGGGACTGACCCAGTACTTC. Protein sequence: CASSLTSGGLTQYF.

The chain combines TRBV10-3 with TRBJ1-1, with TRBD1 matching over 11 bases. Per germline, CDR1 ENHRY and CDR2 SYGVKD. Trimming at V came to 3 bases and at J to 7 bases, leaving 4 bases not matched to a gene. The CDR3 contains 14 residues. In DNA, the CDR3 is TGTGCCATCAGTGACGGACAGGGGGCGCGTGAAGCTTTCTTT. Translated: CAISDGQGAREAFF.

The rearrangement links TRBV30 to TRBJ1-1, with unresolved D. Trimming took 4 bases from V and 0 from J, leaving 6 bases between them. Germline assignment: CDR1 GTSNPN and CDR2 SVGIG (reference sequence). CDR3 length equals 12 residues. The CDR3 sequence: CAWTTLNTEAFF. As DNA, the CDR3 is TGTGCCTGGACGACACTGAACACTGAAGCTTTCTTT.

The V gene is TRBV7-2, the J gene TRBJ1-6; maybe TRBD1 (5 bases). V lost 0 bases, J lost 0 bases, and 12 bases lay in between. The CDR3 extends over 18 amino acids. Germline lookup yields CDR1 SGHTA and CDR2 FQGNSA. DNA for the CDR3: TGTGCCAGCAGCTTAGCGCCGACAGCGAGCTCCTATAATTCACCCCTCCACTTT. This encodes CASSLAPTASSYNSPLHF.

This chain's CDR3 is CASTRTSGGERVGEQFF. In DNA, the CDR3 is TGCGCCAGCACCAGGACTAGCGGGGGCGAACGGGTGGGTGAGCAGTTCTTC. The chain joins TRBV10-2 to TRBJ2-1; 13 bases are a match to TRBD2. The CDR3 spans 17 residues. The V gene end was trimmed by 7 bases and the J gene end by 9 bases; junction bases not matched to a gene: 15. Germline lookup yields CDR1 WSHSY and CDR2 SAAADI.

The J gene is TRBJ1-1, the V gene TRBV9; TRBD1 is a possible D gene (5 bases). CDR3 length: 13 residues. V shed 1 base and J shed 3 bases, with 7 bases lying between them. Germline V gene data show CDR1 as SGDLS and CDR2 as YYNGEE. DNA of the CDR3: TGTGCCAGCAGCGTAATGGGGGACACTGAAGCTTTCTTT. Its protein product is CASSVMGDTEAFF. The entire variable domain, with the rest obtained from reference TRBV9 and TRBJ1-1, is as follows: DSGVTQTPKHLITATGQRVTLRCSPRSGDLSVYWYQQSLDQGLQFLIQYYNGEERAKGNILERFSAQQFPDLHSELNLSSLELGDSALYFCASSVMGDTEAFFGQGTRLTVV.

Comments on this clone: Its ends do not fully match the called genes, so a read error is possible. The chain joins TRBV7-8 to TRBJ2-3; tentatively, D is TRBD2 (6 bases). The CDR3 covers 14 residues. CDR1 SGHVS and CDR2 FQNEAQ come from the germline V gene. The CDR3 DNA is TGTGCCAGCAGCCTAGCCAGGCCCGGGGGTACGCAGTATTTT. Protein sequence: CASSLARPGGTQYF.

The rearrangement uses TRBV29-1 and TRBJ1-5, with D maybe TRBD1 (5 bases). Germline assignment: CDR1 SQVTM and CDR2 ANQGSEA. The V gene lost 4 bases and the J gene lost 0 bases, with 16 bases spanning the gap. The CDR3 covers 16 residues. The CDR3, as DNA: TGCAGCGTTGTGGCTCGGGGGGGGTATAGCAATCAGCCCCAGCATTTT. Residues: CSVVARGGYSNQPQHF.

The rearrangement joins TRBV19 to TRBJ1-1; D is ambiguous. Trimming shortened V by 3 bases and J by 4 bases, and 12 bases separated the two germline ends. Germline V gene data show CDR1 as LNHDA and CDR2 as SQIVND (reference sequence). The CDR3 consists of 14 residues. The CDR3 sequence is CASSISGESTEAFF. The CDR3 DNA is TGTGCCAGTAGTATTTCTGGGGAAAGCACTGAAGCTTTCTTT. Together with reference TRBV19 and TRBJ1-1, the CDR3 gives the full variable domain: DGGITQSPKYLFRKEGQNVTLSCEQNLNHDAMYWYRQDPGQGLRLIYYSQIVNDFQKGDIAEGYSVSREKKESFPLTVTSAQKNPTAFYLCASSISGESTEAFFGQGTRLTVV.

This chain links TRBV6-1 with TRBJ2-1, with TRBD2 matching over 10 bases. J gave up 7 bases and V 2 bases, and 5 bases lay outside the gene matches. CDR1 is MNHNS, CDR2 SASEGT, per germline. The CDR3 loop spans 15 amino acids. The CDR3: CASSELAGAVNEQFF. CDR3 coding DNA: TGTGCCAGCAGTGAACTAGCGGGAGCCGTGAATGAGCAGTTCTTC.

The chain links TRBV5-1 to TRBJ2-7; 7 positions agree with TRBD1. The CDR3 has 14 amino acids. V gave up 4 bases and J gave up 6 bases; unmatched junction bases: 10. Germline lookup yields CDR1 SGHRS and CDR2 YFSETQ. CDR3 in amino acids: CASSPSRQGREQYF. Written as DNA, the CDR3 is TGCGCCAGCAGCCCTTCCCGACAGGGCCGCGAGCAGTACTTC. Combining the CDR3 with reference TRBV5-1 and TRBJ2-7 gives the whole variable domain KAGVTQTPRYLIKTRGQQVTLSCSPISGHRSVSWYQQTPGQGLQFLFEYFSETQRNKGNFPGRFSGRQFSNSRSEMNVSTLELGDSALYLCASSPSRQGREQYFGPGTRLTVT.

The V call is TRBV29-1, the J call TRBJ1-4, with D perhaps matching TRBD1 (5 bases). The length of the CDR3 is 13 residues. Between the trimmed V and J ends, which lost 7 bases and 0 bases, there was a span of 9 bases. The germline V gene encodes CDR1 SQVTM and CDR2 ANQGSEA. This chain's CDR3 is CSAGYPTNEKLFF. CDR3 bases: TGCAGCGCAGGGTACCCAACTAATGAAAAACTGTTTTTT.

The chain has TRBV5-1 and TRBJ2-3, with D possibly TRBD1 on 6 matching bases. Germline V gives CDR1 SGHRS, CDR2 YFSETQ. The V gene lost 7 bases and the J gene lost 2 bases, with 14 bases spanning the gap. The CDR3 sequence is 14 residues long. The CDR3 DNA sequence: TGCGCCAGCCACCAGGGGCCACCCACAGATACGCAGTATTTT. This gives the protein CASHQGPPTDTQYF.

The chain links TRBV11-3 to TRBJ2-1, with no clear D. The V end was cut by 5 bases, the J end by 0 bases, with 2 bases between. CDR3 length equals 12 residues. CDR1 is SGHNT and CDR2 is YENEEA in the germline V gene. This chain's CDR3 is CASSVSYNEQFF. The CDR3 DNA reads TGTGCCAGCAGCGTCTCCTACAATGAGCAGTTCTTC. The full variable domain, in which reference TRBV11-3 and TRBJ2-1 provide the parts outside the CDR3, is EAGVVQSPRYKIIEKKQPVAFWCNPISGHNTLYWYLQNLGQGPELLIRYENEEAVDDSQLPKDRFSAERLKGVDSTLKIQPAELGDSAVYLCASSVSYNEQFFGPGTRLTVL.

This sequence joins TRBV10-3 and TRBJ2-7, with 7 bases identical to TRBD1. There are 13 residues in the CDR3. Germline V lookup: CDR1 ENHRY, CDR2 SYGVKD. The V gene end was trimmed by 8 bases and the J gene end by 7 bases; junction bases not matched to a gene: 11. The CDR3 DNA sequence: TGTGCCATCGGTCGAGAGGGGGACAGTGAGCAGTACTTC. Translation: CAIGREGDSEQYF.

The rearrangement uses TRBV5-3 and TRBJ2-1, with D unresolved. TRBV5-3 is designated an ORF whose function remains uncertain. Trimming shortened V by 0 bases and J by 0 bases, and 10 bases separated the two germline ends. This CDR3 is built from 16 residues. The CDR3 DNA reads TGTGCCAGAAGCTTGGTAGTGGGCGACTCCTACAATGAGCAGTTCTTC. As protein: CARSLVVGDSYNEQFF.

The chain links TRBV15 to TRBJ1-3, with TRBD1 matching 7 bases. The CDR3 is 14 amino acids. Per germline, CDR1 LNHNV and CDR2 YYDKDF (reference sequence). The ends lost 5 bases at V and 5 bases at J; junction bases unmatched: 6. The CDR3 region has the DNA TGTGCCACCAGCTCAAACAGGGGCAGAAACACCATATATTTT. It specifies CATSSNRGRNTIYF. Full variable domain (rest looked up from reference TRBV15 and TRBJ1-3): DAMVIQNPRYQVTQFGKPVTLSCSQTLNHNVMYWYQQKSSQAPKLLFHYYDKDFNNEADTPDNFQSRRPNTSFCFLDIRSPGLGDTAMYLCATSSNRGRNTIYFGEGSWLTVV.

This chain uses TRBV6-5 with TRBJ1-1, with D unresolved. The germline CDR1 and CDR2 sequences are MNHEY and SVGAGI. The CDR3 consists of 15 residues. The ends were cut back, 4 bases at V and 3 bases at J, with 15 bases in the middle. The CDR3 region is CASSFVPGPYTEAFF. The CDR3 DNA reads TGTGCCAGCAGTTTCGTTCCCGGGCCCTACACTGAAGCTTTCTTT.

The gene calls are TRBV5-4 and TRBJ2-3, with D perhaps TRBD2 (5 bases). The CDR3 spans 16 residues. The V and J ends lost 0 bases and 0 bases respectively, with 11 bases between them. Germline-derived CDR1 and CDR2 are SGHNT and YYREEE (reference sequence). The CDR3 reads CASSLGLAASTDTQYF. CDR3 nucleotides: TGTGCCAGCAGCTTGGGGCTAGCAGCTAGCACAGATACGCAGTATTTT. The full variable domain, its missing parts supplied by reference TRBV5-4 and TRBJ2-3, is ETGVTQSPTHLIKTRGQQVTLRCSSQSGHNTVSWYQQALGQGPQFIFQYYREEENGRGNFPPRFSGLQFPNYSSELNVNALELDDSALYLCASSLGLAASTDTQYFGPGTRLTVL.

This chain links TRBV3-1 (or the pseudogene TRBV3-2) with TRBJ1-1; D remains unclear. The CDR3 runs 13 residues. The germline V and J ends were trimmed by 2 bases and 4 bases, with 8 bases remaining between them. The germline V gene has CDR1 LGHDT and CDR2 YNNKEL (reference sequence). CDR3 sequence reads: CASSQRGLTEAFF. The CDR3 nucleotides read TGTGCCAGCAGCCAAAGAGGGCTCACTGAAGCTTTCTTT.

V is TRBV15 and J is TRBJ2-6; D unclear. Looked up from germline, CDR1 is LNHNV and CDR2 is YYDKDF (reference sequence). The V end was cut by 3 bases, the J end by 0 bases, with 6 bases between. The CDR3 is 15 amino acids. CDR3 sequence: CATSSTNSGANVLTF. The CDR3 DNA sequence: TGTGCCACCAGCAGCACTAACTCTGGGGCCAACGTCCTGACTTTC.

V gene TRBV3-1 (or the pseudogene TRBV3-2) combines with J gene TRBJ2-1; 12 bases fit TRBD2. CDR3 length equals 17 residues. Germline V gives CDR1 LGHDT, CDR2 YNNKEL (reference sequence). V gave up 0 bases and J gave up 9 bases; unmatched junction bases: 9. In DNA form, the CDR3 reads TGTGCCAGCAGCCAAGAAGGACTAGCGGGATTTTATTCTGAGCAGTTCTTC. It yields the protein CASSQEGLAGFYSEQFF.